The 13 T cell receptor beta chains in this list originate from one sample, sequenced in a study of response to subunit inactivated influenza vaccine. TCRdb itself ran the RT-PCR reads through MiXCR, one entry per CDR3 protein. The sample consists of around 570,000 distinct CDR3 sequences, about 11% of them appearing once. These same records also appear under a second study, on T cells expressing NK-cell markers. In that study: TCR beta libraries carry UMIs added by 5'RACE template switching.

The input for sequencing was PBMCs from blood, taken on the day of vaccination. The receptors derive from a man between 45 and 60 years old who received an inactivated influenza vaccine.

This sequence joins TRBV20-1 and TRBJ2-5; TRBD1 agrees at 8 bases. V trimming: 3 bases; J trimming: 3 bases; junction bases outside the gene matches: 3. This CDR3 spans 13 amino acids. Germline values: CDR1 DFQATT, CDR2 SNEGSKA (reference sequence). The CDR3 region has the DNA TGCAGTGCTAGCCCGACAGGGGAAGAGACCCAGTACTTC. It yields the protein CSASPTGEETQYF.

This chain joins TRBV7-2 and TRBJ2-7; the D is unclear. Germline loops: CDR1 SGHTA, CDR2 FQGNSA. The CDR3 loop spans 13 amino acids. V lost 0 bases and J lost 5, with 8 bases in between. CDR3 nucleotides: TGTGCCAGCAGCTTAGCAGGGAACGACGAGCAGTACTTC. Translating it yields CASSLAGNDEQYF.

J is TRBJ2-1 and V is TRBV6-5; D is ambiguous. The germline gives CDR1 MNHEY, CDR2 SVGAGI. Trimming pared 2 bases from V and 7 bases from J, leaving 9 bases between. The CDR3 covers 13 residues. The CDR3 DNA reads TGTGCCAGCAGTTACCAAACAGATAATGAGCAGTTCTTC. Translated, it gives CASSYQTDNEQFF.

This clonotype was seen a handful of times. This chain joins TRBV12-3 or TRBV12-4 and TRBJ2-1, with D uncertain. There are 15 residues in the CDR3. V was trimmed by 0 bases and J by 9 bases, leaving 15 bases between them. CDR3 coding DNA: TGTGCCAGCAGTTTAGCGGTCGCAGGAAGCCTTGAGCAGTTCTTC. Translating it yields CASSLAVAGSLEQFF.

V usage is TRBV7-3 and J usage is TRBJ2-5, with D perhaps assigned TRBD1 or TRBD2 (5 bases each). V was pared by 5 bases and J by 4 bases, with 11 bases between. CDR1 SGHTA and CDR2 FQGTGA come from the germline V gene. The CDR3 contains 13 residues. The CDR3 DNA sequence: TGTGCCAGCAGCCCGGGACCTAGAGAGACCCAGTACTTC. Translated, it gives CASSPGPRETQYF. The full variable domain, in which reference TRBV7-3 and TRBJ2-5 provide the parts outside the CDR3, is GAGVSQTPSNKVTEKGKYVELRCDPISGHTALYWYRQSLGQGPEFLIYFQGTGAADDSGLPNDRFFAVRPEGSVSTLKIQRTERGDSAVYLCASSPGPRETQYFGPGTRLLVL.

The table lists this clonotype with a count of one. The chain couples TRBV7-2 to TRBJ2-7; 8 bases map to TRBD2. From germline, CDR1 is SGHTA and CDR2 FQGNSA. This CDR3 is 14 amino acids long. With 1 base clipped from V and 9 bases from J, the junction kept 8 bases outside the gene matches. The DNA of the CDR3 is TGTGCCAGCAGCTTAGGCCTAGCGGGTGAATGGCAGTACTTC. Translated, it gives CASSLGLAGEWQYF.

This clonotype came up a few times. The CDR3 here is CASSEGQGRSTDTQYF. The CDR3 bases are TGCGCCAGCAGTGAGGGACAGGGCAGAAGCACAGATACGCAGTATTTT. The rearrangement uses TRBV10-2 and TRBJ2-3, with TRBD1 identical over 8 bases. V gave up 2 bases and J gave up 0 bases; unmatched junction bases: 4. The CDR3 contains 16 residues. The germline CDR1 and CDR2 sequences are WSHSY and SAAADI.

The chain has TRBV6-2 or TRBV6-3 and TRBJ2-7; 8 positions agree with TRBD2. V was pared by 7 bases and J by 6 bases, with 14 bases of the junction left unmatched. CDR3 size: 15 residues. The germline V gene has CDR1 MNHEY and CDR2 SVGEGT. The CDR3: CASKRDPRTSLEQYF. DNA for the CDR3: TGTGCCAGCAAGCGGGACCCCCGGACTAGCCTCGAGCAGTACTTC.

The chain combines TRBV10-3 with TRBJ2-2, with D maybe TRBD1 (6 bases). V gave up 4 bases and J gave up 0 bases, with 18 bases separating them. CDR1 and CDR2 (germline): ENHRY, SYGVKD. This CDR3 contains 18 residues. CDR3 amino acids: CAISAFERTVANTGELFF. In nucleotides, the CDR3 is TGTGCCATCAGTGCCTTCGAGAGGACAGTCGCGAACACCGGGGAGCTGTTTTTT.

This clonotype was recorded many times. The gene calls are TRBV20-1 and TRBJ2-5, with D possibly matching TRBD2 (6 bases). Per germline, CDR1 DFQATT and CDR2 SNEGSKA (reference sequence). This CDR3 comprises 12 residues. V lost 6 bases to trimming and J lost 2 bases, with 10 bases between them. The CDR3, as DNA: TGCAGTGCGAGACTAGGGCAAGAGACCCAGTACTTC. It is translated as CSARLGQETQYF.

This clonotype came up a few times. The chain recombines TRBV29-1 with TRBJ2-1; the match to TRBD2 covers 8 bases. J was trimmed by 10 bases and V by 6 bases; bases with no gene match: 14. The CDR3 is made up of 14 amino acids. The V gene's germline CDR1 is SQVTM and CDR2 ANQGSEA. In DNA form, the CDR3 reads TGCAGCGTCCCGGGACTAGGGTCCGGGGGAGAGCAGTTCTTC. This codes for CSVPGLGSGGEQFF.

This clonotype was seen a few times. The rearrangement joins TRBV19 to TRBJ2-2; D may be TRBD2 (5 bases). Germline V gene lookup returns CDR1 LNHDA and CDR2 SQIVND (reference sequence). V was clipped by 4 bases and J by 9 bases, with 21 bases between them. This CDR3 has 16 amino acids. The CDR3 is CASSSRREIRGRELFF. Written as DNA, the CDR3 is TGTGCCAGTAGTAGCCGTCGGGAAATCCGGGGAAGGGAGCTGTTTTTT.

This chain links TRBV12-3 or TRBV12-4 with TRBJ1-1; the D is unclear. Trimming removed 5 bases at V and 5 bases at J, with 12 bases between. The CDR3 loop spans 13 amino acids. The CDR3 bases are TGTGCCAGCAGTGGGTTGGGGTGGACTGAAGCTTTCTTT. Translation: CASSGLGWTEAFF.